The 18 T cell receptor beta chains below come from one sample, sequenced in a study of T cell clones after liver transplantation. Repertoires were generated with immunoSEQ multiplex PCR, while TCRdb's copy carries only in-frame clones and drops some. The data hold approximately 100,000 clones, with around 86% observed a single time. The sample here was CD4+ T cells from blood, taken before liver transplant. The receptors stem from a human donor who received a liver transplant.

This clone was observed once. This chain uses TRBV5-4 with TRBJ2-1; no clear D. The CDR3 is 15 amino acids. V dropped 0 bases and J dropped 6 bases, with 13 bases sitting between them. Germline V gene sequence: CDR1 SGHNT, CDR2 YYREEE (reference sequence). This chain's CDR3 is CASSLGQTSFNEQFF. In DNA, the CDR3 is TGTGCCAGCAGCTTGGGGCAGACTTCTTTCAATGAGCAGTTCTTC.

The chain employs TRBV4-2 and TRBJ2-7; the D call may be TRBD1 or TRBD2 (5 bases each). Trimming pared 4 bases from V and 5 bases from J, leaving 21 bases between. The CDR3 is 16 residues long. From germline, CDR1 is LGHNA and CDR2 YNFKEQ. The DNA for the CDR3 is TGTGCCAGCAGCCCTGCCCGGGGCGGACTGACGAACGAGCAGTACTTC. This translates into CASSPARGGLTNEQYF.

Here the CDR3 DNA reads TGTGCCAGCTCACCAGCAGGGGGACCGACCGGGGAGCTGTTTTTT. It translates to CASSPAGGPTGELFF. The chain joins TRBV18 to TRBJ2-2; TRBD1 aligns across 7 bases. CDR3 length: 15 amino acids. V shed 2 bases and J 5 bases; nucleotides not matched to a gene: 5. Germline lookup yields CDR1 KGHSH and CDR2 LQKENI. Combining the CDR3 with reference TRBV18 and TRBJ2-2 gives the whole variable domain NAGVMQNPRHLVRRRGQEARLRCSPMKGHSHVYWYRQLPEEGLKFMVYLQKENIIDESGMPKERFSAEFPKEGPSILRIQQVVRGDSAAYFCASSPAGGPTGELFFGEGSRLTVL.

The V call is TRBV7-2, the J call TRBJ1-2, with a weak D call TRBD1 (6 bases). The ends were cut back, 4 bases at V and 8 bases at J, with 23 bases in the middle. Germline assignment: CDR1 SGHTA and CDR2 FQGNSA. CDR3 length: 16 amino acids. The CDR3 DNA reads TGTGCCAGCAGCTCAGGGGTTGGAGGACGGTCGTTGGGCTACACCTTC. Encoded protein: CASSSGVGGRSLGYTF.

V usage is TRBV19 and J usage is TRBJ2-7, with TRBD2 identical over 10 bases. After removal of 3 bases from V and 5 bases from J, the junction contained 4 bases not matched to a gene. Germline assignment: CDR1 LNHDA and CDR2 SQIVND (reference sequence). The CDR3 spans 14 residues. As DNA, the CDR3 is TGTGCCAGTAGTATCCACAGCGGGAGGGACGAGCAGTACTTC. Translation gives CASSIHSGRDEQYF.

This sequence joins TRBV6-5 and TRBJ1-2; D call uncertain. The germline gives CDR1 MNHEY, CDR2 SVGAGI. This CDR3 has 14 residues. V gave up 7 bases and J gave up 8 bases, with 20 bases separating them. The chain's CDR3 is CASTASGRLGGYTF. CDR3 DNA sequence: TGTGCCAGCACCGCGTCGGGCCGCCTGGGGGGCTACACCTTC.

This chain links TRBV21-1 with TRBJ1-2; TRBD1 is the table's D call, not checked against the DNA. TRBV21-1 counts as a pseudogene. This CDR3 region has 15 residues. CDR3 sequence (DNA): TGTGCCAGCAGCTCAAGGACAGGGGGAGGCTTCGGCTACACCTTC. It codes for CASSSRTGGGFGYTF.

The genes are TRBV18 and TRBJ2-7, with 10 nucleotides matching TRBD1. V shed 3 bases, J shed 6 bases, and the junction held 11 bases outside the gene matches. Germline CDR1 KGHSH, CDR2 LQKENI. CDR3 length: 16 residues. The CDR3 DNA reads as TGTGCCAGCTCACCCCTGGGACAGGGGAGTGAGGGCGAGCAGTACTTC. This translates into CASSPLGQGSEGEQYF.

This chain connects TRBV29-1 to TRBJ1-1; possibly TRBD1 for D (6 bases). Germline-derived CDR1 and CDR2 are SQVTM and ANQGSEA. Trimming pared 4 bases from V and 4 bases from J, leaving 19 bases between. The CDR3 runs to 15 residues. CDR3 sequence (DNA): TGCAGCGTTGGGGAGATAAGGGGGAGGGTCACTGAAGCTTTCTTT. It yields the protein CSVGEIRGRVTEAFF.

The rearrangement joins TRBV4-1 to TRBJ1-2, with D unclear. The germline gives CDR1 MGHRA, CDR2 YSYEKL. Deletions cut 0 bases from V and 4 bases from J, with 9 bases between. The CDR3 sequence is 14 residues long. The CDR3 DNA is TGCGCCAGCAGCCAAGATCGGGCCGGCTATGGCTACACCTTC. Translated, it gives CASSQDRAGYGYTF.

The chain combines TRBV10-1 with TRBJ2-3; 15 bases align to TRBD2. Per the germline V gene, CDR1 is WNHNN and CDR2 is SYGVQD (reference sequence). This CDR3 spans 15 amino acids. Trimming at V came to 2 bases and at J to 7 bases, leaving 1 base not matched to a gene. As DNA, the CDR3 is TGCGCCAGCAGTGAGGGACTAGCGGGGGGGAATACGCAGTATTTT. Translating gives CASSEGLAGGNTQYF.

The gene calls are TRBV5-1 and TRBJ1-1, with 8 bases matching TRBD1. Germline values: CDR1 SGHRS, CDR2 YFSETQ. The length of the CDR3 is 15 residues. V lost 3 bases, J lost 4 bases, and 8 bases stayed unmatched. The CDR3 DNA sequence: TGCGCCAGCAGCTCTTCAGGGGGCTACGCCACTGAAGCTTTCTTT. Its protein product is CASSSSGGYATEAFF.

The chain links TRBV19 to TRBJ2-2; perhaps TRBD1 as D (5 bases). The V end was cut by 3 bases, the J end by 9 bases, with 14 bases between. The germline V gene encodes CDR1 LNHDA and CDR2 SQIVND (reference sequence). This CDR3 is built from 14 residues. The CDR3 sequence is CASSIGHIGRELFF. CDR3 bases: TGTGCCAGTAGTATCGGACACATCGGGCGGGAGCTGTTTTTT.

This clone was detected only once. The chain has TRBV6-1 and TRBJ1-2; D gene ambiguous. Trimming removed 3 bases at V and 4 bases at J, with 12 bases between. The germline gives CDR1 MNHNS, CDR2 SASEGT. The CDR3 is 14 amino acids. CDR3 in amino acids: CASSDVVGGYGYTF. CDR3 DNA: TGTGCCAGCAGTGATGTTGTTGGAGGCTATGGCTACACCTTC.

Here the CDR3 reads CASSEQKATGELFF. The CDR3 DNA reads TGTGCCAGCAGTGAACAGAAAGCCACCGGGGAGCTGTTTTTT. The chain combines TRBV6-4 with TRBJ2-2; no clear D gene. Germline V gives CDR1 MRHNA, CDR2 SNTAGT. This CDR3 has 14 residues. V lost 3 bases and J 4 bases, leaving 9 bases between the germline ends.

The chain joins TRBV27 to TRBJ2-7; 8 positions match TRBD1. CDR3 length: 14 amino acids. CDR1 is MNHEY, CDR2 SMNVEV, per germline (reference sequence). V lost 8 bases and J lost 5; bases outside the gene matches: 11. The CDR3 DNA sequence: TGTGCCAGCGCAAGGTGGGCAGGGGGCAACGAGCAGTACTTC. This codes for CASARWAGGNEQYF.

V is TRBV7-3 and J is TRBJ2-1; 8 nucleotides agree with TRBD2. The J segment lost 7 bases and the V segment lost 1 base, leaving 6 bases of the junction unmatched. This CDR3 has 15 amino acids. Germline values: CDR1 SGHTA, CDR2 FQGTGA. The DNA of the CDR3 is TGTGCCAGCAGCTTAAGAGCGGGAGATGCGAATGAGCAGTTCTTC. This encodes CASSLRAGDANEQFF. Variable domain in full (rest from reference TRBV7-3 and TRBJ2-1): GAGVSQTPSNKVTEKGKYVELRCDPISGHTALYWYRQSLGQGPEFLIYFQGTGAADDSGLPNDRFFAVRPEGSVSTLKIQRTERGDSAVYLCASSLRAGDANEQFFGPGTRLTVL.

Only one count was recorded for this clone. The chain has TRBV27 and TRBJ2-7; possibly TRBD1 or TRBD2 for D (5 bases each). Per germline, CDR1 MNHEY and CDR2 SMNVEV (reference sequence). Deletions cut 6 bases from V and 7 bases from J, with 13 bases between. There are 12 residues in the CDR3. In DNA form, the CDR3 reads TGTGCCAGCAGGGGGACGTCTGCGGAGCAGTACTTC. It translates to CASRGTSAEQYF.